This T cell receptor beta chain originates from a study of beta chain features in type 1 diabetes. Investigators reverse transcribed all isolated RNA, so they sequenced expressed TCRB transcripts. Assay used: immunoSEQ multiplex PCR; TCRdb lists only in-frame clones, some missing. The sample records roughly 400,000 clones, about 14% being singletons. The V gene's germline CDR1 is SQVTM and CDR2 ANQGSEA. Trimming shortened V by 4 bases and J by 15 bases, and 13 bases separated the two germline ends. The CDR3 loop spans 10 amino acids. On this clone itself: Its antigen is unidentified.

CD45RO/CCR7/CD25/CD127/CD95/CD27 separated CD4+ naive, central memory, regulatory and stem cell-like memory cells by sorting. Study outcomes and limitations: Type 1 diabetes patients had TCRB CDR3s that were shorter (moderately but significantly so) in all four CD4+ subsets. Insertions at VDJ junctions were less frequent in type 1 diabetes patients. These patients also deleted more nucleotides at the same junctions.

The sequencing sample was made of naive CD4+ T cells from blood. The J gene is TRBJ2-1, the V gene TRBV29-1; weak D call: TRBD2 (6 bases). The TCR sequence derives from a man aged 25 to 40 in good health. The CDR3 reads CSVARDSRFF. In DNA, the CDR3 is TGCAGCGTTGCCCGGGACTCCAGGTTCTTC.